This T cell receptor beta chain originates from a study of beta chain features in type 1 diabetes. Study-level results: Across all four CD4+ subsets, people with type 1 diabetes showed modestly shorter TCRB CDR3s.

A remark on this clone: Its specificity is not known.

There are 17 residues in the CDR3. CDR1 LGHNA and CDR2 YSLEER come from the germline V gene. V shed 0 bases and J 1 base; nucleotides not matched to a gene: 3. Isolated RNA was reverse transcribed in full, so expressed TCRB transcripts were sequenced. Repertoires were generated with immunoSEQ multiplex PCR, while TCRdb's copy carries only in-frame clones and drops some. Of hundreds of thousands of clones in the sample, roughly a sixth were seen once. Central memory, naive, regulatory and stem cell-like memory CD4+ cells were sorted by CD45RO/CCR7/CD25/CD127/CD95/CD27. The chain uses TRBV4-3 and TRBJ2-2; 9 bases fit TRBD1. The source is a man between 18 and 35 years old in good health. Sequencing was carried out using naive CD4+ T cells from blood. The CDR3 coding sequence is TGCGCCAGCAGCCAAGAATGGGGACAGGGGAACACCGGGGAGCTGTTTTTT. Protein product: CASSQEWGQGNTGELFF.